This entry lists 30 T cell receptor beta chains sequenced from one sample in a study of T cells in Graves' hyperthyroidism and ophthalmopathy. Using RNA transcripts as the source, TCR beta CDR3 regions were amplified. Using the HTBI primer set, a first-round RT-PCR was run on the TCR CDR3. TCRdb independently ran MiXCR on the multiplex PCR reads; one entry per CDR3 protein. The sample has 250,000 to 300,000 distinct CDR3 sequences; roughly 15% are singletons. Sequencing input: blood. All receptors derive from a woman in her thirties or forties with Graves' hyperthyroidism that later progressed to Graves' ophthalmopathy.

As regards this clonotype: It may be a read error: a sequence one base away is much more abundant. J is TRBJ1-2 and V is TRBV11-2, with D uncertain. The CDR3 runs 14 residues. In germline, CDR1 is SGHAT, CDR2 FQNNGV. V was cut by 2 bases and J by 7 bases, with 14 bases left in between. CDR3 region: CASSLRESITGYTF. The CDR3 coding sequence is TGTGCCAGCAGCTTAAGGGAGTCGATCACTGGCTACACCTTC.

This clonotype was detected many times. The chain couples TRBV28 to TRBJ2-1, with TRBD2 matching 12 bases. Germline CDR1 reads MDHEN; CDR2 reads SYDVKM. J gave up 6 bases and V 3 bases, and 3 bases lay outside the gene matches. The CDR3 covers 15 residues. Here the CDR3 DNA reads TGTGCCAGCAGTTTGTTGACTAGCGGGAGCAATGAGCAGTTCTTC. This codes for CASSLLTSGSNEQFF.

The chain carries TRBV20-1 and TRBJ1-4; D is unresolved. Germline CDR1 DFQATT, CDR2 SNEGSKA (reference sequence). V was pared by 3 bases and J by 8 bases, with 13 bases between. This CDR3 comprises 13 residues. The CDR3 region is CSASSGVKEKLFF. The CDR3 DNA sequence: TGCAGTGCTAGTTCTGGGGTAAAGGAAAAACTGTTTTTT.

This clonotype showed up many times. The rearrangement uses TRBV19 and TRBJ1-1, with unresolved D. Per the germline V gene, CDR1 is LNHDA and CDR2 is SQIVND (reference sequence). The CDR3 contains 15 residues. V was trimmed by 7 bases and J by 1 base, leaving 16 bases between them. The CDR3 DNA reads TGTGCCAGTATTCCGGCCGGTTATCAGAACACTGAAGCTTTCTTT. The encoded protein is CASIPAGYQNTEAFF.

A word on this clonotype: The germline gene is not matched at one end of the junction; a read error may be the cause. V and J are TRBV15 and TRBJ2-7; D is possibly TRBD2 (6 bases). CDR3 length equals 15 residues. Germline-derived CDR1 and CDR2 are LNHNV and YYDKDF (reference sequence). The CDR3 protein is CAASISRLVTYEQYF. The CDR3 coding sequence is TGTGCCGCCAGCATTTCGAGACTAGTAACCTACGAGCAGTACTTC.

This clonotype was detected many times. The chain is built from TRBV6-1 and TRBJ2-5; D not certain. The length of the CDR3 is 12 residues. Germline lookup yields CDR1 MNHNS and CDR2 SASEGT. V gave up 6 bases and J gave up 2 bases, with 7 bases separating them. CDR3 loop: CASRTNQETQYF. In nucleotides, the CDR3 is TGTGCCAGCAGAACCAATCAAGAGACCCAGTACTTC.

The genes are TRBV27 and TRBJ2-5; 13 bases fit TRBD2. V was pared by 4 bases and J by 10 bases, with 15 bases of the junction left unmatched. The CDR3 is 17 amino acids. Germline V lookup: CDR1 MNHEY, CDR2 SMNVEV (reference sequence). CDR3 bases: TGTGCCAGCAGTTCTCGACTAGCGGGAGGCGGTCTGAGGGTCCAGTACTTC. Its translation: CASSSRLAGGGLRVQYF.

Here the CDR3 reads CAWSLQGKNIQYF. CDR3 bases: TGTGCCTGGAGTTTACAGGGGAAAAACATTCAGTACTTC. The chain carries TRBV30 and TRBJ2-4; TRBD1 agrees at 7 bases. This CDR3 spans 13 amino acids. The ends lost 2 bases at V and 4 bases at J; junction bases unmatched: 2. In germline, CDR1 is GTSNPN, CDR2 SVGIG (reference sequence). Full variable domain (remainder filled in from reference TRBV30 and TRBJ2-4): SQTIHQWPATLVQPVGSPLSLECTVEGTSNPNLYWYRQAAGRGLQLLFYSVGIGQISSEVPQNLSASRPQDRQFILSSKKLLLSDSGFYLCAWSLQGKNIQYFGAGTRLSVL.

This clonotype was seen many times. This chain links TRBV3-1 with TRBJ2-3, with D perhaps given as TRBD1 or TRBD2 (5 bases each). With 1 base removed from V and 5 bases from J, the gap between germline ends came to 19 bases. In germline, CDR1 is LGHDT, CDR2 YNNKEL (reference sequence). There are 17 residues in the CDR3. CDR3 in DNA: TGTGCCAGCAGCCAAGCCCTTGCCGGGTTTGGGGGAGATACGCAGTATTTT. As protein: CASSQALAGFGGDTQYF.

This chain links TRBV7-6 with TRBJ2-2; possibly TRBD2 for D (6 bases). Trimming took 4 bases from V and 9 from J, leaving 21 bases between them. This CDR3 is built from 16 residues. Germline V gives CDR1 SGHVS, CDR2 FNYEAQ. The CDR3 is CASSSLGGREWRELFF. The CDR3 coding sequence is TGTGCCAGCAGCTCCCTGGGCGGTCGGGAGTGGCGGGAGCTGTTTTTT. Supplemented by reference TRBV7-6 and TRBJ2-2, the full variable domain reads GAGVSQSPRYKVTKRGQDVALRCDPISGHVSLYWYRQALGQGPEFLTYFNYEAQQDKSGLPNDRFSAERPEGSISTLTIQRTEQRDSAMYRCASSSLGGREWRELFFGEGSRLTVL.

The V gene is TRBV5-1, the J gene TRBJ2-2; the D is unclear. Germline CDR1 SGHRS, CDR2 YFSETQ. The CDR3 contains 16 residues. Trimming removed 2 bases from V and 7 bases from J, with 18 bases in between. CDR3 sequence: CASSFSSPTGGGELFF. CDR3 nucleotide sequence: TGCGCCAGCAGCTTTTCTAGTCCGACTGGTGGCGGGGAGCTGTTTTTT.

Details on this clonotype: At one end the junction does not follow the germline gene, possibly because of a read error. The V gene is TRBV14, the J gene TRBJ1-3, with D possibly being TRBD1 (5 bases). The CDR3 consists of 14 residues. Germline CDR1 is SGHDN and CDR2 is FVKESK. CDR3 sequence: CASKGLSSGNTIYF. The CDR3 DNA sequence: TGCGCCAGCAAGGGACTGAGCTCTGGAAACACCATATATTTT.

This clonotype was found many times. The chain employs TRBV20-1 and TRBJ2-2; D ambiguous. The CDR3 spans 15 residues. Germline-derived CDR1 and CDR2 are DFQATT and SNEGSKA (reference sequence). Deletions cut 2 bases from V and 0 bases from J, with 10 bases between. The chain's CDR3 is CSARKGTSNTGELFF. The CDR3 DNA sequence: TGCAGTGCTAGAAAGGGCACCTCGAACACCGGGGAGCTGTTTTTT.

Ten or more counts support this clonotype. The chain uses TRBV28 and TRBJ2-1, with D unresolved. V was shortened by 6 bases and J by 0 bases, with 12 bases between the two germline ends. CDR1 and CDR2 from the germline V gene are MDHEN and SYDVKM. The CDR3 has 15 amino acids. This CDR3 reads CASRPTLGSYNEQFF. Here the CDR3 DNA reads TGTGCCAGCAGACCGACTTTAGGCTCCTACAATGAGCAGTTCTTC.

At least ten counts were recorded for this clonotype. The CDR3 DNA is TGTGCCAGCAGTTACACTGGGGGCTCCTACAATGAGCAGTTCTTC. This codes for CASSYTGGSYNEQFF. This chain links TRBV27 with TRBJ2-1; D is possibly TRBD1 or TRBD2 (5 bases each). This CDR3 region has 15 residues. V lost 4 bases and J lost 0, with 10 bases in between. In germline, CDR1 is MNHEY, CDR2 SMNVEV (reference sequence).

This clonotype was found many times. The chain couples TRBV5-6 to TRBJ1-6; the D gene is possibly TRBD1 (6 bases). V dropped 0 bases and J dropped 5 bases, with 6 bases sitting between them. The CDR3 is made up of 14 amino acids. Germline V gene lookup returns CDR1 SGHDT and CDR2 YYEEEE. The CDR3 loop reads CASSLGQDNSPLHF. As DNA, the CDR3 is TGTGCCAGCAGCTTGGGACAGGATAATTCACCCCTCCACTTT.

Many counts were recorded for this clonotype. The chain is built from TRBV5-6 and TRBJ2-1; D gene unclear. The germline gives CDR1 SGHDT, CDR2 YYEEEE. V lost 4 bases, J lost 6 bases, and 26 bases lay in between. The CDR3 loop spans 18 amino acids. In DNA, the CDR3 is TGTGCCAGCAGCCCCTACCCTCTCCTCAAGATCGTTTTCAATGAGCAGTTCTTC. Translation: CASSPYPLLKIVFNEQFF.

This clonotype has a count of ten or more. The V and J genes are TRBV11-2 and TRBJ2-7; possibly TRBD2 for D (5 bases). The CDR3 contains 15 residues. Germline-derived CDR1 and CDR2 are SGHAT and FQNNGV. Trimming left V 1 base short and J 0 bases short, with 10 bases between. DNA of the CDR3: TGTGCCAGCAGCTTAGGGACGGGGAGCTCCTACGAGCAGTACTTC. Translating gives CASSLGTGSSYEQYF. The full variable domain, in which reference TRBV11-2 and TRBJ2-7 provide the parts outside the CDR3, is EAGVAQSPRYKIIEKRQSVAFWCNPISGHATLYWYQQILGQGPKLLIQFQNNGVVDDSQLPKDRFSAERLKGVDSTLKIQPAKLEDSAVYLCASSLGTGSSYEQYFGPGTRLTVT.

This clonotype was recorded many times. V and J are TRBV11-3 and TRBJ1-3; D remains unclear. This CDR3 comprises 13 residues. V dropped 5 bases and J dropped 4 bases, with 9 bases sitting between them. Germline CDR1 is SGHNT and CDR2 is YENEEA. The CDR3 coding sequence is TGTGCCAGCAGCCCCTCTGCCGGAAACACCATATATTTT. The encoded protein is CASSPSAGNTIYF.

The rearrangement links TRBV24-1 to TRBJ1-5; 9 bases match TRBD1. The CDR3 runs to 14 residues. Losses at the gene ends were 7 bases for V and 5 bases for J; bases not matched to a gene: 5. The germline gives CDR1 KGHDR, CDR2 SFDVKD. The CDR3 DNA follows: TGTGCCACCAGCGGACAGGGGTACGATCAGCCCCAGCATTTT. Translated, it gives CATSGQGYDQPQHF.

The table lists this clonotype with a few counts. The gene calls are TRBV25-1 and TRBJ1-5; 7 bases fit TRBD1. Germline V CDR1 and CDR2: MGHDK, SYGVNS. This CDR3 is 14 amino acids long. V dropped 4 bases and J dropped 6; count of bases not matched to a gene: 6. Here the CDR3 reads CASSGGQDTQPQHF. The CDR3 DNA reads TGTGCCAGCAGTGGAGGACAGGATACTCAGCCCCAGCATTTT.

In its sample, this clonotype was seen many times. One base away lies a much larger clone, so this may be a sequencing read error. The CDR3 DNA follows: TGCAGTGCTAGTTCTAGCGGGAGGGCCGGTAAGCAGTTCTTC. This gives the protein CSASSSGRAGKQFF. The chain joins TRBV20-1 to TRBJ2-1; 12 bases align to TRBD2. Germline lookup yields CDR1 DFQATT and CDR2 SNEGSKA (reference sequence). J was trimmed by 11 bases and V by 3 bases; bases with no gene match: 8. This CDR3 comprises 14 residues.

This clonotype appeared a few times. Its ends do not fully match the called genes, so a read error is possible. The CDR3 loop is CASSLGAQGLYYGQYF. CDR3 coding DNA: TGTGCCAGCAGTTTGGGGGCCCAGGGACTATACTACGGGCAGTACTTC. The V and J genes are TRBV27 and TRBJ2-7, with TRBD2 as a possible D gene (7 bases). This CDR3 spans 16 amino acids. Germline-derived CDR1 and CDR2 are MNHEY and SMNVEV (reference sequence).

The chain links TRBV11-2 to TRBJ2-3; 10 bases fit TRBD2. Germline CDR1 SGHAT, CDR2 FQNNGV. The length of the CDR3 is 16 residues. V shed 0 bases and J 1 base; nucleotides not matched to a gene: 1. CDR3 nucleotides: TGTGCCAGCAGCTTAGACCTAGCGGGAGGCACAGATACGCAGTATTTT. Amino acid sequence: CASSLDLAGGTDTQYF.

In its sample, this clonotype was seen many times. The chain joins TRBV11-2 to TRBJ2-1, with D perhaps given as TRBD1 or TRBD2 (5 bases each). Trimming removed 8 bases from V and 5 bases from J, with 22 bases in between. This CDR3 is 16 amino acids long. CDR1 and CDR2 from the germline V gene are SGHAT and FQNNGV. CDR3 in amino acids: CASRTLPGTLHNEQFF. The DNA of the CDR3 is TGTGCCAGCCGAACTCTTCCCGGGACCTTACACAATGAGCAGTTCTTC.

The J gene is TRBJ2-1, the V gene TRBV9, with 9 bases identical to TRBD1. V was clipped by 1 base and J by 6 bases; unmatched bases: 5. Per germline, CDR1 SGDLS and CDR2 YYNGEE. The CDR3 contains 15 residues. This CDR3 reads CASSVRGQGLNEQFF. The CDR3 nucleotides read TGTGCCAGCAGCGTACGGGGACAGGGCCTCAATGAGCAGTTCTTC.

This clonotype was observed at least ten times. J is TRBJ2-2 and V is TRBV24-1, with TRBD2 as a possible D gene (5 bases). The ends were cut back, 2 bases at V and 3 bases at J, with 9 bases in the middle. Germline CDR1 reads KGHDR; CDR2 reads SFDVKD. CDR3 size: 15 residues. In DNA, the CDR3 is TGTGCCACCAGTGATTACGAGGGTGACACCGGGGAGCTGTTTTTT. Protein product: CATSDYEGDTGELFF.

At least ten counts were recorded for this clonotype. The chain combines TRBV19 with TRBJ1-5, with 12 bases that match TRBD1. With V trimmed by 4 bases and J by 8 bases, 12 bases remained unmatched. The germline V gene has CDR1 LNHDA and CDR2 SQIVND (reference sequence). This CDR3 is built from 17 residues. The CDR3 DNA reads as TGTGCCAGTAGTACGCTCAGAGGGACAGGGGGCTCGAAGCCCCAGCATTTT. Its translation: CASSTLRGTGGSKPQHF.

This clonotype has a count of ten or more. The chain employs TRBV18 and TRBJ2-1; D is unresolved. Germline V lookup: CDR1 KGHSH, CDR2 LQKENI. The V gene lost 2 bases and the J gene lost 2 bases, with 4 bases spanning the gap. This CDR3 region has 13 residues. Here the CDR3 reads CASSPGAYNEQFF. The CDR3 nucleotides are TGTGCCAGCTCACCAGGGGCCTACAATGAGCAGTTCTTC.

This clonotype was recorded many times. The chain links TRBV28 to TRBJ1-1; D gene uncertain. Trimming pared 2 bases from V and 7 bases from J, leaving 8 bases between. Germline CDR1 and CDR2: MDHEN and SYDVKM. The CDR3 runs to 12 residues. This CDR3 is CASSLAGYEAFF. CDR3 DNA: TGTGCCAGCAGTTTAGCCGGGTATGAAGCTTTCTTT.